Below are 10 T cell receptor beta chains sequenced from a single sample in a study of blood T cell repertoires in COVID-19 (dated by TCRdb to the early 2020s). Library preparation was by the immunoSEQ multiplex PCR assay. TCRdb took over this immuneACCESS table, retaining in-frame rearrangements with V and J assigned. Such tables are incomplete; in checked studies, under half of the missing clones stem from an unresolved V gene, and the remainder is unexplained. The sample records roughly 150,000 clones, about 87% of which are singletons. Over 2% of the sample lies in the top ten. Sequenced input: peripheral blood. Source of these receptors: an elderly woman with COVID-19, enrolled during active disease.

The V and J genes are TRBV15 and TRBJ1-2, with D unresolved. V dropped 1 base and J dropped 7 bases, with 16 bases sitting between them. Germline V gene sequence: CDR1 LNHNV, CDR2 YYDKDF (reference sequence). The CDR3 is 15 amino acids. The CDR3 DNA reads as TGTGCCACCAGCAGAGGTAACACACGCGAGGGTGGCTACACCTTC. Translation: CATSRGNTREGGYTF.

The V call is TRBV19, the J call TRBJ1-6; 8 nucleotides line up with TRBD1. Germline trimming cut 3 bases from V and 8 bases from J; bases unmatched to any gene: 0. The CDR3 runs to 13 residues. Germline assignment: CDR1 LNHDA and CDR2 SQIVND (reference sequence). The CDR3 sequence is CASSMTGDSPLHF. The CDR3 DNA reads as TGTGCCAGTAGTATGACAGGGGATTCACCCCTCCACTTT.

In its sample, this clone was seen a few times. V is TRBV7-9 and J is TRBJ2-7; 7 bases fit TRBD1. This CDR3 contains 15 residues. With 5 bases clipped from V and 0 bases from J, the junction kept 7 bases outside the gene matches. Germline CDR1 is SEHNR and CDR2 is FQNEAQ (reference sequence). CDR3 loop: CASSRRGQSSYEQYF. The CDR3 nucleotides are TGTGCCAGCAGCCGTAGGGGACAGAGCTCCTACGAGCAGTACTTC.

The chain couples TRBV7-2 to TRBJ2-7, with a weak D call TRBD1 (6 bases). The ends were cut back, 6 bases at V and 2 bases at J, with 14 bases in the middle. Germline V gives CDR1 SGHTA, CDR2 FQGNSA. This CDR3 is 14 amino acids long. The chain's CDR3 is CASRVGQSTYEQYF. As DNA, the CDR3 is TGTGCCAGCAGAGTAGGACAGTCAACCTACGAGCAGTACTTC.

This chain's CDR3 is CSASYRGVMNTEAFF. The CDR3 nucleotides read TGCAGTGCTAGTTATCGGGGTGTAATGAACACTGAAGCTTTCTTT. This chain joins TRBV20-1 and TRBJ1-1; D ambiguous. Germline V gene lookup returns CDR1 DFQATT and CDR2 SNEGSKA (reference sequence). The CDR3 totals 15 residues. With 3 bases removed from V and 0 bases from J, the gap between germline ends came to 14 bases.

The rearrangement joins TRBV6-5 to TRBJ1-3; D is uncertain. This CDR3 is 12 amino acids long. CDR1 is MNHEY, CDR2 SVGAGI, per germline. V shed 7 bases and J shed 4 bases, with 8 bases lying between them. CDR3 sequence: CASTGSGNTIYF. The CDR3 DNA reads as TGTGCCAGCACGGGGTCCGGAAACACCATATATTTT.

Written as DNA, the CDR3 is TGTGCCAGCAATCTAGCGGGTGTCTCAGGAGATACGCAGTATTTT. The encoded protein is CASNLAGVSGDTQYF. The chain recombines TRBV28 with TRBJ2-3; 8 bases align to TRBD2. Unmatched junction bases numbered 11, after V lost 7 bases and J lost 5 bases. The CDR3 spans 15 residues. CDR1 and CDR2 from the germline V gene are MDHEN and SYDVKM.

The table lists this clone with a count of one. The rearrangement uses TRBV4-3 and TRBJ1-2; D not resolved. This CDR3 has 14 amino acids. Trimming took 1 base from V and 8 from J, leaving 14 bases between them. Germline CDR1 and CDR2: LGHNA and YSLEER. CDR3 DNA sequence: TGCGCCAGCAGCCAAGTACTAGGAAATACGGGCTACACCTTC. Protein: CASSQVLGNTGYTF.

The CDR3 nucleotides are TGCGCCAGCAGCCAAGATTGGGTGGCGCGGGGGGGTACAGATACGCAGTATTTT. Its protein is CASSQDWVARGGTDTQYF. V is TRBV4-3 and J is TRBJ2-3, with TRBD2 matching over 9 bases. The CDR3 length is 18 residues. Per germline, CDR1 LGHNA and CDR2 YSLEER. Trimming removed 0 bases from V and 3 bases from J; junction bases left unmatched: 10.

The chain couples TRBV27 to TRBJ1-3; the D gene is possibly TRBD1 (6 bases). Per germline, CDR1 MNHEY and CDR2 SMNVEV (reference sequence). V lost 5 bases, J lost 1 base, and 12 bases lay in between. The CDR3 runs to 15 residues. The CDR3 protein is CASSRTGWSGNTIYF. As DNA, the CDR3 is TGTGCCAGCAGTCGAACAGGGTGGTCTGGAAACACCATATATTTT.